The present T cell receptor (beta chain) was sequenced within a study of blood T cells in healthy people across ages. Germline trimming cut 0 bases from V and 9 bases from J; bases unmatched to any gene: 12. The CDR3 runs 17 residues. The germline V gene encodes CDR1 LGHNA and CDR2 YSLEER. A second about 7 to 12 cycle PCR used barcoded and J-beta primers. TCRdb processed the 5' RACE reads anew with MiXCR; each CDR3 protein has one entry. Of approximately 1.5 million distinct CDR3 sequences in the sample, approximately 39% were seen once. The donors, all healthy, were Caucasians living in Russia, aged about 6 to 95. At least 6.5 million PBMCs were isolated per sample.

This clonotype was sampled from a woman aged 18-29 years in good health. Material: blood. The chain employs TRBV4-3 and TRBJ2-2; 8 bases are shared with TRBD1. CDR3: CASSQEMGRGQGRELFF. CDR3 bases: TGCGCCAGCAGCCAAGAAATGGGCAGGGGGCAAGGGAGGGAGCTGTTTTTT.